A selection of T cell receptor beta chains follows, all from one sample in a study of blood T cell repertoires in COVID-19. This table comes from immunoSEQ multiplex PCR, and its TCRdb copy is limited to in-frame clones, with some not included. The table lists under 70,000 clones, 80% to 90% of them singletons, with 40% to 55% in the top ten. The specimen sequenced was peripheral blood. These receptors were taken from a woman aged 60-75 years with COVID-19, enrolled during active disease. CDR3s include the opening cysteine and the closing phenylalanine or tryptophan. D genes are given only for firm matches. Only some rows state a clone size, as once, few, many or a class for expanded clones.

V	size	D	length	J	DNA	CDR3
TRBV6-5	.	.	15	TRBJ1-6	TGTGCCAGCACTCCGCTAAGGACAGCGGGATCACCCCTCCACTTT	CASTPLRTAGSPLHF
TRBV6-6	few	.	14	TRBJ1-1	TGTGCCAGCAGTTACTTTCCCCTAGACACTGAAGCTTTCTTT	CASSYFPLDTEAFF
TRBV19	.	.	14	TRBJ2-1	TGTGCCAGTAGTGGTCAGGGGTCTTTCCACTCCAAGTTCTTC	CASSGQGSFHSKFF
TRBV7-2	.	.	13	TRBJ1-4	TGTGCCAGCAGTTCACAGGGCAGGGAAAAACTGTTTTTT	CASSSQGREKLFF
TRBV7-2	.	TRBD2	15	TRBJ2-3	TGTGCCAGCAGCCGTAGCGGGATGGGGGCAGATACGCAGTATTTT	CASSRSGMGADTQYF
TRBV24-1	.	.	12	TRBJ2-1	TGTGCCACCAGTGACCTTTACAATGAGCAGTTCTTC	CATSDLYNEQFF
TRBV7-9	.	TRBD2	16	TRBJ2-2	TGTGCCAGCAGCCCAACTAGCGGGAGGCGTACCGGGGAGCTGTTTTTT	CASSPTSGRRTGELFF
TRBV4-1	.	.	14	TRBJ1-3	TGCGCCAGCAGCCAAGGCAGCCGGCGGGACACCATATATTTT	CASSQGSRRDTIYF
TRBV28	.	.	13	TRBJ1-5	TGTGCCAGCAGAACACATAGCAATCAGCCCCAGCATTTT	CASRTHSNQPQHF
TRBV25-1	.	.	13	TRBJ2-7	TGTGCCAGCACAGGAACGACTACCTACGAGCAGTACTTC	CASTGTTTYEQYF
TRBV7-9	.	TRBD1	16	TRBJ2-1	TGTGCCAGCAGCAGGGGACAGGCGTCCTCCTACAATGAGCAGTTCTTC	CASSRGQASSYNEQFF
TRBV24-1	.	TRBD1	18	TRBJ2-1	TGTGCCACCAGTGATTCCTGGGGACAGGGAGGCTCCTACAATGAGCAGTTCTTC	CATSDSWGQGGSYNEQFF
TRBV7-9	.	.	16	TRBJ2-3	TGTGCCAGCAGCTTCCGTTTAGCGGCTAGCACAGATACGCAGTATTTT	CASSFRLAASTDTQYF
TRBV29-1	.	TRBD1	14	TRBJ1-2	TGCAGCGTTGAAGGACAGGGCATAAACTATGGCTACACCTTC	CSVEGQGINYGYTF
TRBV5-1	.	TRBD2	17	TRBJ2-7	TGCGCCAGTAGACCCGTAAATCCCGGTTCCCGGGAGGGCGAGCAGTACTTC	CASRPVNPGSREGEQYF
TRBV19	.	TRBD2	16	TRBJ2-2	TGTGCCAGTAGTAAGCTAGCGGGAGGTCACACCGGGGAGCTGTTTTTT	CASSKLAGGHTGELFF
TRBV24-1	.	TRBD2	19	TRBJ2-1	TGTGCCACCAGTGCCTCAGGGTCACCTAGCGGGCGCTCCTACAATGAGCAGTTCTTC	CATSASGSPSGRSYNEQFF
TRBV19	.	TRBD2	15	TRBJ2-1	TGTGCCAGTAGTATCTCTAGCGGAACAAACAATGAGCAGTTCTTC	CASSISSGTNNEQFF
TRBV25-1	.	.	13	TRBJ2-7	TGTGCCAGCAGTGAACACCCGGCGGACGAGCAGTACTTC	CASSEHPADEQYF
TRBV19	.	.	12	TRBJ1-2	TGTGCCAGTAGTCCCGGGACTGTTGGCTACACCTTC	CASSPGTVGYTF
TRBV28	.	TRBD2	15	TRBJ2-3	TGTGCCAGCAGGACTAGCGGGCATAGCACAGATACGCAGTATTTT	CASRTSGHSTDTQYF
TRBV11-2	.	.	15	TRBJ2-3	TGTGCCAGCAGCTTAGGGACGGGAAACACAGATACGCAGTATTTT	CASSLGTGNTDTQYF
TRBV7-2	.	.	17	TRBJ2-1	TGTGCCAGCAGCAAAAACGGGGGGCGCTCCATCGGCAATGAGCAGTTCTTC	CASSKNGGRSIGNEQFF
TRBV6-5	.	TRBD2	15	TRBJ2-5	TGTGCCAGCAGGAGATCGGGACTAGCGGAAGAGACCCAGTACTTC	CASRRSGLAEETQYF
TRBV10-3	.	.	13	TRBJ2-1	TGTGCCATCAGTGGGGCGATGGGAGATGAGCAGTTCTTC	CAISGAMGDEQFF
TRBV19	once	TRBD1	18	TRBJ1-5	TGTGCCAGTGGGGGGGGGACAGGCCTCCCTTATAGCAATCAGCCCCAGCATTTT	CASGGGTGLPYSNQPQHF
TRBV4-1	few	.	15	TRBJ1-6	TGCGCCAGCAGCCAAGATGGAAGGGGGAATTCACCCCTCCACTTT	CASSQDGRGNSPLHF
TRBV18	.	TRBD1	17	TRBJ2-1	TGTGCCAGCTCACCAAGGGACAGGGTCCTCAGCTACAATGAGCAGTTCTTC	CASSPRDRVLSYNEQFF
TRBV7-9	.	.	15	TRBJ2-2	TGTGCCAGCAGACAACGGGACTCAAACACCGGGGAGCTGTTTTTT	CASRQRDSNTGELFF
TRBV9	.	.	14	TRBJ1-2	TGTGCCAGCAGCGCAGCGACGGGTGACTATGGCTACACCTTC	CASSAATGDYGYTF
TRBV5-1	.	.	15	TRBJ2-5	TGCGCCAGCAGCCAGTTTGGGGCAGACCAAGAGACCCAGTACTTC	CASSQFGADQETQYF
TRBV10-1	.	TRBD1	15	TRBJ1-2	TGCGCCAGACGGCCAGGGGGAGAGACCTATAATGGCTACACCTTC	CARRPGGETYNGYTF
TRBV7-8	.	TRBD1	15	TRBJ2-5	TGTGCCAGCAGCTCAATTGACAGGGGGCGAGAGACCCAGTACTTC	CASSSIDRGRETQYF
TRBV13	once	TRBD1	15	TRBJ2-1	TGTGCCAGCAGCTTAAGGCAGGGGGTCAGGAATGAGCAGTTCTTC	CASSLRQGVRNEQFF
TRBV19	.	TRBD1	16	TRBJ1-1	TGTGCCAGTAGTACCGATCGACAGGGGACCGAAACTGAAGCTTTCTTT	CASSTDRQGTETEAFF
TRBV5-4	.	TRBD1	14	TRBJ2-5	TGTGCCAGCAGCCCGGGGACAGGGGGCAAGACCCAGTACTTC	CASSPGTGGKTQYF
TRBV30	.	.	12	TRBJ1-2	TGTGCCTGGAGTCCGGGGTCGGGCGGCTACACCTTC	CAWSPGSGGYTF
TRBV6-2/TRBV6-3	.	.	15	TRBJ1-6	TGTGCCAGCAGTTCCTTGACAAGATATAATTCACCCCTCCACTTT	CASSSLTRYNSPLHF
TRBV30	.	.	16	TRBJ2-2	TGTGCCTGGAGTGTATGGGCTAGCCCTGGAACCGGGGAGCTGTTTTTT	CAWSVWASPGTGELFF
TRBV28	.	.	13	TRBJ2-5	TGTGCCAGCACTCAGGGGGGACAAGAGACCCAGTACTTC	CASTQGGQETQYF
TRBV3-1/TRBV3-2	.	TRBD1	18	TRBJ1-1	TGTGCCAGCAGCCAAGATCGGTGGGACAGGGGGTTCGACACTGAAGCTTTCTTT	CASSQDRWDRGFDTEAFF
TRBV30	.	TRBD2	15	TRBJ2-2	TGTGCCTGGGGTCTAGCGGGGGGCGGGACCGGGGAGCTGTTTTTT	CAWGLAGGGTGELFF
TRBV30	few	TRBD2	14	TRBJ2-1	TGTGCCTGCCCTGGGGGGGGATCCTACAATGAGCAGTTCTTC	CACPGGGSYNEQFF
TRBV2	.	TRBD1	15	TRBJ1-5	TGTGCCAGCAGTGAAGGGGGACAGGGCAATCAGCCCCAGCATTTT	CASSEGGQGNQPQHF
TRBV28	.	.	13	TRBJ1-5	TGTGCCAGCAGGGGGGCTAGCAATCAGCCCCAGCATTTT	CASRGASNQPQHF
TRBV18	.	.	17	TRBJ1-6	TGTGCCAGCTCACCACGTACGAGTTCAGGGTTGGGGTCACCCCTCCACTTT	CASSPRTSSGLGSPLHF
TRBV11-2	.	.	13	TRBJ2-3	TGTGCCAGCAGCCCGCCCGAGACAGATACGCAGTATTTT	CASSPPETDTQYF
TRBV27	.	.	17	TRBJ1-6	TGTGCCAGCAGTTCCCGGGTGGGGAGCTCCTATAATTCACCCCTCCACTTT	CASSSRVGSSYNSPLHF
TRBV28	.	.	12	TRBJ2-7	TGTGCCAGCAGCCCAGACAGTCACGAGCAGTACTTC	CASSPDSHEQYF